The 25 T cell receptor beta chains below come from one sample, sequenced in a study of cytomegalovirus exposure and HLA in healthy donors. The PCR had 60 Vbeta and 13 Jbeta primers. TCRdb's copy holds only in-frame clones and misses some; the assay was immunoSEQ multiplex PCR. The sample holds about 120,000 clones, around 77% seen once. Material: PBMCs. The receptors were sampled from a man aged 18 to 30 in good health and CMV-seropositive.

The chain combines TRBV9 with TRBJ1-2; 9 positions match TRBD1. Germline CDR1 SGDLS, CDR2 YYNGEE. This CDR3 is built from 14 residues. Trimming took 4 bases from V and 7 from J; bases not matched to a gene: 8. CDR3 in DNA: TGTGCCAGCAGCAACTTACAGGGGGCCTCTGGCTACACCTTC. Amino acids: CASSNLQGASGYTF.

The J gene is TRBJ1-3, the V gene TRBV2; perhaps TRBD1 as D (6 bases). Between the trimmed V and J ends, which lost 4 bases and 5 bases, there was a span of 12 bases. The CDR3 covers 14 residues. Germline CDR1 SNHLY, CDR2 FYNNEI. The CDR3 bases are TGTGCCAGCAGTGCGTGGGGGCGCAGAAACACCATATATTTT. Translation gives CASSAWGRRNTIYF.

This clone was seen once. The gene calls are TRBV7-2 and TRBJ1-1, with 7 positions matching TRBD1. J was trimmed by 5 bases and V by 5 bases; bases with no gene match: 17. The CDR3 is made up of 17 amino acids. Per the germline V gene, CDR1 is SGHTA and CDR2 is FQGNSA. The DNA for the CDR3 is TGTGCCAGCAGCCCAAGACAGGGCCCAGGTTTAGAGACTGAAGCTTTCTTT. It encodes CASSPRQGPGLETEAFF.

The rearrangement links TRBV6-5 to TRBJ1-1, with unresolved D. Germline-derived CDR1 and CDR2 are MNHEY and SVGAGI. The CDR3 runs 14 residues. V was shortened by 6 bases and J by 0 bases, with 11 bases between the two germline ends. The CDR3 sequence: CASRNSGLNTEAFF. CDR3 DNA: TGTGCCAGCAGGAATTCAGGATTGAACACTGAAGCTTTCTTT.

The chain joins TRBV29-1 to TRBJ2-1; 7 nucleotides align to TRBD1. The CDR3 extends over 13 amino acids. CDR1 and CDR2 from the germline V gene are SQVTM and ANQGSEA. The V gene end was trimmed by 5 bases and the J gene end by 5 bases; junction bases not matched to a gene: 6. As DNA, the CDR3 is TGCAGCGTTTATCCGGGACAGAACAATGAGCAGTTCTTC. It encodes CSVYPGQNNEQFF.

The CDR3, as DNA: TGTGCCAGCAGTGAACCTCAGGGGGATCAGCCCCAGCATTTT. It yields the protein CASSEPQGDQPQHF. The rearrangement links TRBV6-1 to TRBJ1-5; 7 bases are shared with TRBD1. The V gene end was trimmed by 2 bases and the J gene end by 5 bases; junction bases not matched to a gene: 3. There are 14 residues in the CDR3. Germline loops: CDR1 MNHNS, CDR2 SASEGT.

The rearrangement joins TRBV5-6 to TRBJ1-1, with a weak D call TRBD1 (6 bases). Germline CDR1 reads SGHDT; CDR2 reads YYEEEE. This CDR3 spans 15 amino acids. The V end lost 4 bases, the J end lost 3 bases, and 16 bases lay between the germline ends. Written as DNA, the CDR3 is TGTGCCAGCAGCCAGGGGATGGGAGGGGACACTGAAGCTTTCTTT. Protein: CASSQGMGGDTEAFF.

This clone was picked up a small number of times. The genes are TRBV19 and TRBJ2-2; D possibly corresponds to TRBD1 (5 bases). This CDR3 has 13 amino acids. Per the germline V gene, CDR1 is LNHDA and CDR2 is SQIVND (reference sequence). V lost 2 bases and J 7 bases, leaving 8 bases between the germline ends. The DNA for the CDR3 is TGTGCCAGTAGTATACAGGGTAACGGGGAGCTGTTTTTT. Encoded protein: CASSIQGNGELFF.

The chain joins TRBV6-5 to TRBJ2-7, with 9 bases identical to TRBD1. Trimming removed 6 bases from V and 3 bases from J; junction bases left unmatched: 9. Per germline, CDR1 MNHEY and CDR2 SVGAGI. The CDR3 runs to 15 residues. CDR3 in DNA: TGTGCCAGCAGCCCTCGGGACAGGGTCTTCTACGAGCAGTACTTC. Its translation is CASSPRDRVFYEQYF.

The CDR3 DNA is TGTGCCAGCAGCGTAAGTGTTGCGTCCGAGCAGTTCTTC. As protein: CASSVSVASEQFF. V is TRBV9 and J is TRBJ2-1; no reliable D call. V gave up 1 base and J gave up 10 bases, with 12 bases separating them. CDR3 size: 13 residues. Germline values: CDR1 SGDLS, CDR2 YYNGEE.

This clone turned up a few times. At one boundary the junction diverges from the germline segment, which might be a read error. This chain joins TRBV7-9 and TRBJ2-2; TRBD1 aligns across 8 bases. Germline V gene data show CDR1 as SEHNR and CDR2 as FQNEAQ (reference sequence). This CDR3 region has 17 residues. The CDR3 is CSSSFSSTGVGTGELFF. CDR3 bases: TGTTCCAGCAGCTTCTCCTCGACAGGGGTAGGCACCGGGGAGCTGTTTTTT.

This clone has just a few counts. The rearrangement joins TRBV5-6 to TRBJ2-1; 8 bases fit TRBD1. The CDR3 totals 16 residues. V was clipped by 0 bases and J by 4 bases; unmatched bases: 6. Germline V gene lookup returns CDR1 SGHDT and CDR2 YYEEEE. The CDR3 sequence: CASSLGGTGLYNEQFF. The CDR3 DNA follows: TGTGCCAGCAGCTTGGGAGGGACAGGCTTATACAATGAGCAGTTCTTC.

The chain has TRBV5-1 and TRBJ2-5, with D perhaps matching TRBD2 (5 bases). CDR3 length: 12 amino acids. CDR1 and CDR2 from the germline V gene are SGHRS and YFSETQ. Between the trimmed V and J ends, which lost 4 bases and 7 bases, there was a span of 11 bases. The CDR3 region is CASSPGRGTQYF. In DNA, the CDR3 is TGCGCCAGCAGCCCGGGAAGAGGGACCCAGTACTTC.

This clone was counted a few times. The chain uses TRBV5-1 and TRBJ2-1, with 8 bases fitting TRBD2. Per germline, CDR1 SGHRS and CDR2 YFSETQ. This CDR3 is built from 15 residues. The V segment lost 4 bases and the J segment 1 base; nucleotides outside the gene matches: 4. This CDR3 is CASSPSGSSYNEQFF. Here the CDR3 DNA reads TGCGCCAGCAGCCCGAGCGGGAGTTCCTACAATGAGCAGTTCTTC.

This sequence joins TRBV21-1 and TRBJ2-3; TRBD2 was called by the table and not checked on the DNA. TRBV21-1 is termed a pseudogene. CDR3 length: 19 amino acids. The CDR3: CASSRLIRTRTLGTDTQYF. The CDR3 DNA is TGTGCCAGCAGCCGATTAATCCGGACGCGGACTTTAGGAACAGATACGCAGTATTTT.

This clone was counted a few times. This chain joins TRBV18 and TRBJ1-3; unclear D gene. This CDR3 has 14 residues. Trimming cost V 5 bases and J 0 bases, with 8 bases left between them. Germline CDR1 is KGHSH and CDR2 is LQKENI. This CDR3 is CASSTVHSGNTIYF. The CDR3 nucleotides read TGTGCCAGCTCAACAGTCCACTCTGGAAACACCATATATTTT.

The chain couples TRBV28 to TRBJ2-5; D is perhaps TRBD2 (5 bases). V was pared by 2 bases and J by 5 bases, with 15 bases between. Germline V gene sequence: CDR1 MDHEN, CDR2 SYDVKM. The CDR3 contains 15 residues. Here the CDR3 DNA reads TGTGCCAGCAGTTTAACGCCGGGGTTATTCGAGACCCAGTACTTC. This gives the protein CASSLTPGLFETQYF.

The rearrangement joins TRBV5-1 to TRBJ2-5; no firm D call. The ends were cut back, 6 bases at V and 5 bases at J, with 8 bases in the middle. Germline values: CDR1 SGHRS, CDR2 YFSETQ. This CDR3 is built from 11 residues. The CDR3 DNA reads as TGCGCCAGCAAAATGGAGGAGACCCAGTACTTC. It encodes CASKMEETQYF.

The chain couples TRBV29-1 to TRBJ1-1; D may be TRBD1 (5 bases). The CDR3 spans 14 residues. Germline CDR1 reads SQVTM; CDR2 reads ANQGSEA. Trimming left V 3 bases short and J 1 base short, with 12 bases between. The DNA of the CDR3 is TGCAGCGTTGACACAGGAGAATCGAACACTGAAGCTTTCTTT. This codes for CSVDTGESNTEAFF.

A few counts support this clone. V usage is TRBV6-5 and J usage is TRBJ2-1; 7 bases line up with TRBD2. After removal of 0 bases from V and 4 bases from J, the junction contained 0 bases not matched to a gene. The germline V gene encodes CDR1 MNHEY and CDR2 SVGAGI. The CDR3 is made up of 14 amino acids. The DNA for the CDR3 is TGTGCCAGCAGTTACTCGGGGGGGTACAATGAGCAGTTCTTC. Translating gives CASSYSGGYNEQFF.

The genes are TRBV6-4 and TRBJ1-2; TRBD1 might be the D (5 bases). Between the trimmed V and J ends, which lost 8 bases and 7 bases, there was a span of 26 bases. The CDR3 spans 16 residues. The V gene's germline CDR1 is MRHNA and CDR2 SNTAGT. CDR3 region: CASLLRPGRESCGYTF. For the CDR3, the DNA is TGTGCCAGCCTACTCCGCCCGGGCAGGGAATCCTGTGGCTACACCTTC.

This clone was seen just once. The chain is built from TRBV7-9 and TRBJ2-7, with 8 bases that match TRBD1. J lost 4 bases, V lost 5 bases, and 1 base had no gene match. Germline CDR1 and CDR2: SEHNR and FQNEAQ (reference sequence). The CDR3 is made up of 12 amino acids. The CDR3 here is CASSGQGYEQYF. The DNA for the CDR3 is TGTGCCAGCAGCGGACAGGGTTACGAGCAGTACTTC.

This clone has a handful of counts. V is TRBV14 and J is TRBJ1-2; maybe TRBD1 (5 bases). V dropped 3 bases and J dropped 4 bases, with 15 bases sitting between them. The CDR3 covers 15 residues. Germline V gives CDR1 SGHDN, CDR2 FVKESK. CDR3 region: CASSHLAGLIYGYTF. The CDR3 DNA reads TGTGCCAGCAGCCACTTGGCAGGGCTTATCTATGGCTACACCTTC.

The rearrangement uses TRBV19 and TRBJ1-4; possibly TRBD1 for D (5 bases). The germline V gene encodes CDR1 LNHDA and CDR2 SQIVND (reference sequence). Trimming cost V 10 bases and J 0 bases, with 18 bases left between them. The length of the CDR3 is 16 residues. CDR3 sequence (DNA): TGTGCCACTTCAACGAACGGGGGGACAACTAATGAAAAACTGTTTTTT. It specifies CATSTNGGTTNEKLFF.

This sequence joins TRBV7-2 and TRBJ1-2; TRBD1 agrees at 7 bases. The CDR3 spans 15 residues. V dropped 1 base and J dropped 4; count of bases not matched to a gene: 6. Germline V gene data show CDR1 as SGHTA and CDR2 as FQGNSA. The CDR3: CASSLGDRLSYGYTF. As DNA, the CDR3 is TGTGCCAGCAGCTTAGGGGACAGACTTTCCTATGGCTACACCTTC.